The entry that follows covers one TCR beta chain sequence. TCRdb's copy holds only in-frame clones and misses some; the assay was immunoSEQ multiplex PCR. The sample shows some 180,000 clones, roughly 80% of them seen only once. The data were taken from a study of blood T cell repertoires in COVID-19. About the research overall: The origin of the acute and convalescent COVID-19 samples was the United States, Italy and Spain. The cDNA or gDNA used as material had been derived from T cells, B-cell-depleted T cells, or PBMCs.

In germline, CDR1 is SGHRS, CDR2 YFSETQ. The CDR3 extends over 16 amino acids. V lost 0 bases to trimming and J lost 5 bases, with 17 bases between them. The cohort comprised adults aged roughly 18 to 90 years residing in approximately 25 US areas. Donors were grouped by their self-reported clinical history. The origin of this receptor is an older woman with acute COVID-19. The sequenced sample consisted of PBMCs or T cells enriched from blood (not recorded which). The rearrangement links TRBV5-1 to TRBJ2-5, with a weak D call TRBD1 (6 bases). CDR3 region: CASSLEGTGMGETQYF. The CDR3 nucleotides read TGCGCCAGCAGCTTGGAAGGAACAGGGATGGGCGAGACCCAGTACTTC.